This TCR beta chain is drawn from a study of identical twins. Concerning this clonotype: What it binds is unknown.

Study-wide results and caveats: Twin-shared out-of-frame alpha sequences showed excess low generation probability.

The V gene's germline CDR1 is MNHEY and CDR2 SVGEGT. The CDR3 spans 14 residues. The ends lost 5 bases at V and 5 bases at J; junction bases unmatched: 6. One entry per CDR3 protein, called by TCRdb with MiXCR from the 5' RACE reads. Counted here are 500,000 or so distinct CDR3 sequences, over 11% occurring once; the ten biggest clones make up approximately 1%. These records were also assigned to another study, of yellow fever vaccine responses in identical twins. That report notes: Vaccine-induced T cell responses in twins were reportedly observed to appear partly convergent, partly personalized.

V is TRBV6-2 or TRBV6-3 and J is TRBJ2-5; 9 bases line up with TRBD1. The receptor was derived from a young woman in good health. Sequenced material: CD4+ T cells sorted from blood. CDR3 nucleotides: TGTGCCAGCAGTGGATTGGGACAGGGTGAGACCCAGTACTTC. This translates into CASSGLGQGETQYF.